This section outlines one T cell receptor beta chain sequence together with its context. The sample belongs to a study of blood T cell repertoires in COVID-19. Study context: Acute and convalescent COVID-19 specimens originated in the United States, Italy and Spain.

Cohorts were determined from participant-reported clinical history. In the original processing: Amplification with reference gene primers provided the estimates of nucleated cell counts. TCRdb's table, derived via immunoSEQ multiplex PCR, lists solely in-frame clones and lacks some. That table is the source of V, J and clone size, and D and trimming were worked out from the DNA. The sample yields 150,000 to 200,000 clones, more than 75% seen once. J lost 5 bases, V lost 4 bases, and 6 bases had no gene match. The CDR3 consists of 15 residues. CDR1 is MRHNA, CDR2 SNTAGT, per germline. The sample was PBMCs or T cells enriched from blood (not recorded which). The genes are TRBV6-4 and TRBJ2-5; 11 bases align to TRBD2. The source of this sequence is a woman between 45 and 65 years old who had recovered from COVID-19. CDR3 coding DNA: TGTGCCAGCAGTGTCACCGGACTAGCGGGTGAGACCCAGTACTTC. Translated, it gives CASSVTGLAGETQYF.